This section outlines one T cell receptor (beta chain) sequence together with its context. The CDR3 loop spans 14 amino acids. V gave up 0 bases and J gave up 6 bases, with 6 bases separating them. Per germline, CDR1 LGHNA and CDR2 YNFKEQ. Per the study methods: Nucleated cell counts were estimated from reference gene primer amplification. Repertoires were generated with immunoSEQ multiplex PCR, while TCRdb's copy carries only in-frame clones and drops some. V and J calls plus clone size are reproduced from that table; the DNA served to infer D and trimming. The sample has roughly 110,000 clones, approximately 85% seen once. The entry originates in a study of blood T cell repertoires in COVID-19. Study summary: Sites in the United States, Italy and Spain provided acute and convalescent COVID-19 samples. Sources were T cells, B-cell-depleted T cells, or PBMCs; the material itself was cDNA or gDNA.

This chain connects TRBV4-2 to TRBJ1-6; the D is unclear. Specimen: peripheral blood. This clonotype originated in a middle-aged man with acute or convalescent COVID-19. CDR3 residues: CASSQEGGNSPLHF. The CDR3 nucleotides read TGTGCCAGCAGCCAAGAAGGAGGTAATTCACCCCTCCACTTT.